This T cell receptor beta chain is from a study of cytomegalovirus exposure and HLA in healthy donors (dated by TCRdb to between 2016 and 2019). Concerning the study at large: An earlier analysis of 587 of the donors reported 276 Gb of sequence data and roughly 120 million unique TCR beta sequences obtained from roughly 180 million T cells. A separate validation cohort of approximately 120 different subjects was used in addition to the 666-subject first cohort. An early release covering roughly 600 HLA-typed donors comprised roughly 300 gigabases of sequencing data and tens of millions of unique TCR sequences. The genetic ancestry cluster associated with self-reported Caucasian donors included about 84% of the 300 to 400 genotyped donors. HLA typing included class I and class II loci at four-digit resolution. An earlier analysis of a few hundred of the donors applied high-throughput TCR beta sequencing to assess whether each TCR beta V gene segment acted as functional or pseudogenic. In the later analysis, no new phenotypic data were used to find candidate immune exposures; instead, reliance was placed on TCR beta sequences and their occurrence across donors. A later analysis re-examined previously published TCR beta repertoires from just over 650 donors and added high-resolution HLA genotyping to investigate patterns of TCR occurrence. Across around 400 genotyped donors of the cohort, an average of roughly 200,000 unique TCR beta nucleotide sequences per donor were sequenced, and 15% to 20% of those sequences were non-productive. To predict cytomegalovirus infection status, the study combined high-throughput TCR immunosequencing, statistical association of individual TCRs with disease status, and machine learning. The number of donors typed differed by locus, with about 629-630 for A, B, C, DRB1 and DQB1, roughly 520 for DQA1, over 600 for DPA1, and some 450 for DPB1. Donor age, sex, ethnicity and CMV serostatus were compiled alongside the repertoire data. The study was designed to test whether signatures of past pathogen exposure could be identified by cataloging public T cell receptors. Four to six DR-DQ haplotypes were handled as single units for association and clustering, since linkage in the cohort was strong. The study used immunosequencing to profile the T cell repertoires of approximately 650 subjects and linked those repertoires to cytomegalovirus serostatus. Every discovery cohort repertoire had been produced on one sequencing platform. A later genetic analysis took genome-wide SNP genotypes for about 55% of the 666 donors and used that subset as a discovery cohort.

Looking up the germline V gene yields CDR1 SNHLY and CDR2 FYNNEI. V lost 6 bases and J lost 0 bases, and the count of bases not matched to a germline gene is 22. From cysteine to phenylalanine, the CDR3 is 21 amino acids long. Solely the CDR3 DNA is kept, with 63 bases framed from the first base. The method behind the library was the immunoSEQ multiplex PCR assay. For the multiplex PCR, a mixture combining 60 forward primers for TCR Vbeta segments and 13 reverse primers for TCR Jbeta segments was used. The CDR3 region of rearranged TCR beta genes was amplified from genomic DNA by a multiplex PCR assay. The Illumina HiSeq System was used to sequence the amplified TCR beta libraries as 87-base-pair reads. As for how the authors treated the data: In a later analysis, roughly 80 million unique TCR beta chains were counted across the roughly 610 repertoires, and roughly 10 million of these chains were shared by at least two donors. Raw reads were error-corrected and collapsed into unique sequences with a nearest-neighbor algorithm that merged closely related sequences to remove PCR and sequencing errors. V, D and J gene segments were assigned by aligning CDR3 sequences to IMGT reference sequences. Each retained sequence needed at least a six-nucleotide match to both a V gene segment and a J gene segment. Rearrangements were called productive when the CDR3 lacked stop codons and stayed in frame with V and J; all others were non-productive. CDR3 was defined by IMGT convention, running from the second conserved V-encoded cysteine to the conserved J-encoded phenylalanine. In an earlier analysis of around 640 of the donors, sequences lacking an unambiguous match to a single V gene segment were excluded. In an earlier analysis of approximately 590 of the donors, V segments were called functional above 56.7% productive rearrangements and were called segregating when the between-donor standard deviation exceeded 5%. A statistical classification framework was built to diagnose cytomegalovirus status from the catalog of TCR beta chain sequences. In a later analysis, V and J genes were assigned by comparing TCR nucleotide sequences against IMGT/GENE-DB human TR gene sequences. The TCRdist pipeline was used in a later analysis to assign CDR3 sequences and most-parsimonious VDJ recombination scenarios. In a later analysis, every TCR beta chain was defined by the combination of its CDR3 amino acid sequence and its V-gene family, and reads without a unique V-gene family were dropped. A later analysis removed several hundred highly shared, low-generation-probability nucleotide sequences to deal with suspected cross-contamination and a sequencing artifact. For each public chain, a later analysis derived a clonal expansion index from normalized ranks of inferred template counts within each repertoire. A later analysis computed generation probabilities with a VDJ recombination model fitted to out-of-frame rearrangements, and checked the results against IGoR. In a later analysis, TCR-TCR, TCR-HLA and TCR-CMV co-occurrence was scored with hypergeometric tests, and a repertoire-size bias correction was applied to TCR pairs. A later analysis estimated false discovery rates by permuting HLA or CMV assignments 20 times. A later analysis grouped co-occurring TCRs with DBSCAN, adding TCRdist sequence similarity when clustering within HLA-allele-positive subsets. Repertoires with fewer than 30,000 or more than 120,000 public chains were left out of co-occurrence clustering, as were a handful of repertoires with anomalous nucleotide sharing. Held by TCRdb, this immuneACCESS table contains in-frame sequences only and omits some clones. Under half of the omission traces to an unresolved V gene where checked; the cause of the rest is unknown. That table gives V, J and clone size, and the DNA gave D and trimming. The sample table lists 130,000 or so clones, just under 80% of them with a count of one. The ten largest clonotypes hold about 5.3% of the sample.

To note about this clone: Its target antigen remains unknown. No much larger clone exists at a distance of one base, and base qualities are not known.

What the study reported, not specific to this receptor: Most CMV-associated TCR beta chains appeared to be HLA-restricted in a later analysis, and the HLA associations seemed to be driven largely by CMV exposure. A further reported finding was that TCR beta sequences accurately predicted the HLA-A and HLA-B alleles for most subjects in the first cohort. When HLA alleles, especially DR and DQ, strongly co-occurred, attributing TCR associations to individual alleles was difficult. According to a later analysis, parvovirus B19, influenza, CMV and Epstein-Barr virus appeared linked to several top co-occurrence clusters. Because counts were too low, seventeen rarely observed V segments, including chromosome 9 orphons, were excluded from the earlier analysis of some 590 of the donors. A later analysis found that HLA-associated TCR beta chains were more clonally expanded and had lower generation probabilities than equally common non-associated chains. It was suggested by the authors that the approach could potentially be generalized to other disease states and immunological phenotypes. Most TCR sequences were observed very rarely across donors, whereas some public TCRs were present in many individuals. In vitro tests confirmed that three of the cytomegalovirus-associated TCR beta chains recognize cytomegalovirus antigens. Because HLA typing was unavailable for some donors at each locus, only the typed subset was used in association tests. A later genetic analysis associated a missense DCLRE1C variant with V-gene and J-gene trimming of TCR beta chains, and an independent cohort replicated the association. Only TCR beta chains were sequenced in this cohort, and the absence of alpha or paired-chain data limited detectable features. In a later analysis, about 16,000 TCR beta sequences were associated with specific HLA alleles at a false discovery rate of 0.05. In a later genetic analysis, fewer N-insertions in productive TCRs were reported among donors in an Asian-associated ancestry cluster than the roughly 640-donor mean. Some IMGT-functional V segments, including TRBV6-2 and TRBV6-3, could not be distinguished by the 87-base-pair reads and were therefore excluded. Correlated functional status among segregating V segments might reflect linkage disequilibrium, but an unknown experimental factor could not be ruled out. CMV serostatus was the only immune exposure information available for the cohort. According to a later analysis, TCR association rates differed among HLA loci, with DRB1 alleles showing the most associated TCRs and HLA-C alleles showing the fewest. In an earlier analysis of 587 of the donors, most TCR beta V segments appeared in productive rearrangements about 90% or about 30% of the time, broadly matching IMGT annotations. A total of fewer than 200 TCR beta chains were listed by the study as associated with cytomegalovirus. Sequencing depth was assumed to be roughly uniform across donors in the presence/absence analyses, though that assumption may not hold. A cluster of highly shared sequence variants was judged likely to represent a technical artifact of the sequencing pipeline. The classifier was reported to diagnose cytomegalovirus status with high specificity and sensitivity in both the original cohort and the validation cohort.

The cohort consisted of 666 healthy bone marrow donors. At the time of sampling, all cohort members were nominally healthy, though unrecorded immune exposures were likely present. The donor was CMV seronegative and belonged to the group of several hundred seronegative cohort members. Every donor gave a peripheral blood sample, and the peripheral blood mononuclear cells from that sample were used for TCR beta sequencing. Genomic DNA was extracted from the blood cell samples with the Qiagen DNeasy Blood Extraction Kit. The receptor was derived from a man younger than 45 in good health and CMV-seronegative. This receptor chain uses TRBV2 and TRBJ2-3; 9 nucleotides in the junction match TRBD2. The sample comprised PBMCs. The CDR3 sequence is CASSPREGAEYPRRSTDTQYF. The nucleotides are TGTGCCAGCAGCCCGCGGGAGGGAGCGGAATATCCCCGACGAAGCACAGATACGCAGTATTTT. Joined to the reference TRBV2 and TRBJ2-3 proteins, this CDR3 gives the full variable domain: EPEVTQTPSHQVTQMGQEVILRCVPISNHLYFYWYRQILGQKVEFLVSFYNNEISEKSEIFDDQFSVERPDGSNFTLKIRSTKLEDSAMYFCASSPREGAEYPRRSTDTQYFGPGTRLTVL.